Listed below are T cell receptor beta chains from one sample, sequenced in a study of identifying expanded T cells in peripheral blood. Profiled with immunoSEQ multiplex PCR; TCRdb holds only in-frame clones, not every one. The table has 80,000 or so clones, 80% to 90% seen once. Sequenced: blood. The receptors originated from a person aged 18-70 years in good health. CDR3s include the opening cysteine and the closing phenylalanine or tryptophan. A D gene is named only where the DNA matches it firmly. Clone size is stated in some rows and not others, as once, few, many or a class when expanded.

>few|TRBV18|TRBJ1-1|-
CASSPPGLQGNTEAFF
TGTGCCAGCTCACCACCGGGTTTACAAGGGAACACTGAAGCTTTCTTT
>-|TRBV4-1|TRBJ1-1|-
CASSQVRGRNTEAFF
TGCGCCAGCAGCCAAGTCAGGGGAAGGAACACTGAAGCTTTCTTT
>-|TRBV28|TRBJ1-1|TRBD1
CASRGTDFTRTEAFF
TGTGCCAGCAGGGGGACAGACTTTACGAGGACTGAAGCTTTCTTT
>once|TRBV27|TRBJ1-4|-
CASSLKGRINEKLFF
TGTGCCAGCAGTTTAAAAGGGCGGATCAATGAAAAACTGTTTTTT
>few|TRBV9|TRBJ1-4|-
CASSVAGGDSANEKLFF
TGTGCCAGCAGCGTAGCCGGGGGGGACTCGGCTAATGAAAAACTGTTTTTT
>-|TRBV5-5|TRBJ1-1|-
CASSLSWNTEAFF
TGTGCCAGCAGCTTGAGCTGGAACACTGAAGCTTTCTTT
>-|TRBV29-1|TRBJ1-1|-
CSVLTSGLNTEAFF
TGCAGCGTCCTAACCTCGGGCCTGAACACTGAAGCTTTCTTT
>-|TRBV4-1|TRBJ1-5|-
CASSQEGSDRNQPQHF
TGCGCCAGCAGCCAAGAAGGGTCCGACAGGAATCAGCCCCAGCATTTT
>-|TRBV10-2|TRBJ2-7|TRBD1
CASSPNPGQGTYEQYF
TGCGCCAGCAGCCCCAATCCGGGACAGGGTACCTACGAGCAGTACTTC
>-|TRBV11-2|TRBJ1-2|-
CASSLVRAGDGYTF
TGTGCCAGCAGCTTAGTTAGGGCAGGGGATGGCTACACCTTC
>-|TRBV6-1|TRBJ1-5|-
CASSSNQPQHF
TGTGCCAGCTCTAGCAATCAGCCCCAGCATTTT
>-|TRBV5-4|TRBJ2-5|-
CASSWGVGLYQETQYF
TGTGCCAGCAGCTGGGGGGTTGGCCTGTACCAAGAGACCCAGTACTTC
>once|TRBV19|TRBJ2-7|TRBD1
CASSIDPTGGVPHEQYF
TGTGCCAGTAGTATTGACCCGACAGGGGGCGTTCCCCACGAGCAGTACTTC
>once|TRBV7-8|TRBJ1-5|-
CASSPGTDSGQPQHF
TGTGCCAGCAGCCCGGGGACGGACTCGGGTCAGCCCCAGCATTTT
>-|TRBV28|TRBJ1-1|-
CASSGPTGGTEAFF
TGTGCCAGCAGTGGGCCCACGGGGGGCACTGAAGCTTTCTTT
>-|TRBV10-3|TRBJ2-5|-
CAIKRGIQETQYF
TGTGCCATTAAGAGGGGTATCCAAGAGACCCAGTACTTC
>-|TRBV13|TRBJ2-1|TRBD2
CASSKTGTSVVSEQFF
TGTGCCAGCAGCAAAACCGGGACTAGCGTAGTCAGTGAGCAGTTCTTC
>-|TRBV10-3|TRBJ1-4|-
CAISPSGEKLFF
TGTGCCATCTCCCCTTCCGGGGAAAAACTGTTTTTT
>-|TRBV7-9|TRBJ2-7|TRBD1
CASSRTGGYEQYF
TGTGCCAGCAGTCGGACAGGGGGCTACGAGCAGTACTTC